This TCR beta chain was documented in a study of T-cell reconstitution after alpha-beta-depleted transplantation in children (dated by TCRdb to the mid-2010s). About the study as a whole: Using TCR repertoire profiling, the study followed T-cell immune reconstitution in a quantitative way in children after TCRalphabeta/CD19-depleted allogeneic hematopoietic cell transplantation.

Paper-wide results and their limitations: Over subsequent months, a decline in hyperexpanded clone frequencies was noted, and after one year, T-cell counts and TCRbeta diversity were mostly ascribed to newly produced T cells. Apparently early alphabetaT-cell count recovery about two months after transplant reportedly relied on only several hundred rapidly expanded clones derived from non-depleted graft cells. In some patients, the high TCRbeta diversity seen at day 60 was put down to recipient T cells and intrathymic progenitors that had survived conditioning.

From the cysteine up to the phenylalanine, the CDR3 has a length of 12 residues. Only the CDR3 DNA stays, 36 bases, in frame from base 1. From the germline V gene (reference sequence), CDR1 is DFQATT and CDR2 is SNEGSKA. The V end loses 1 base and the J end loses 2 bases, and a stretch of 6 bases separates them. Per the publication, the treatment or condition label means: allogeneic hematopoietic cell transplantation with graft depleted of TCRalphabeta T cells and CD19 B cells. Transplant recipients were children who received TCRalphabeta/CD19-depleted allogeneic hematopoietic cell grafts. The library relied on PCR. TCRdb names Illumina HiSeq 2500 as the instrument used. TCR library preparation used molecular barcoding, with unique molecular identifiers applied to normalize quantification of the TCRbeta repertoire. Clones were called with MiXCR by TCRdb after fastp trimmed the public reads at Q25, and only in-frame beta chains were retained. All rows with the same CDR3 protein become a single entry with the most common DNA and genes. This sample comprises approximately 290,000 distinct CDR3 sequences, roughly 10% of them detected only once. About 25% of the sample is taken by the ten largest.

This clonotype occurred many times. This receptor's antigen is unknown. The record has no base qualities; no much larger clone is one base away. This sequence originates from a male patient between 2 and 9 years old who had a stem cell transplant for chronic granulomatous disease, so the T cells may come from the graft donor. The input for sequencing was peripheral blood, taken 180 days after TCRalphabeta/CD19-depleted stem cell transplant. The chain is assembled from TRBV20-1 and TRBJ2-7; the D gene cannot be named for sure. This receptor carries the CDR3 CSARVSTYEQYF. In nucleotides, the sequence is TGCAGTGCTAGAGTTTCAACCTACGAGCAGTACTTC.